Below are 25 T cell receptor beta chains sequenced from a single sample in a study of beta chain features in type 1 diabetes. Expressed TCRB transcripts were sequenced after all isolated RNA was converted to cDNA. Clones were sequenced by immunoSEQ multiplex PCR, and TCRdb holds only the in-frame ones, with some missing. The table has 900,000 or so clones, around a sixth seen once. What was sequenced was naive CD4+ T cells from blood. Source of these receptors: a woman in her late teens or twenties in good health.

The genes are TRBV19 and TRBJ2-1, with 12 nucleotides matching TRBD2. Germline values: CDR1 LNHDA, CDR2 SQIVND (reference sequence). Losses at the gene ends were 4 bases for V and 4 bases for J; bases not matched to a gene: 11. The CDR3 loop spans 18 amino acids. The CDR3 spells CASSRRRPGTSGYNEQFF. CDR3 bases: TGTGCCAGTAGTAGACGTAGACCCGGGACTAGCGGGTACAATGAGCAGTTCTTC.

This clone appeared a few times. The V call is TRBV5-4, the J call TRBJ2-2; the D is unclear. V shed 4 bases and J shed 0 bases, with 10 bases lying between them. The CDR3 is 15 residues long. Germline V gene data show CDR1 as SGHNT and CDR2 as YYREEE (reference sequence). This chain's CDR3 is CASSPDPTNTGELFF. The CDR3 region has the DNA TGTGCCAGCAGCCCAGACCCCACGAACACCGGGGAGCTGTTTTTT.

This clone was detected only a few times. The rearrangement uses TRBV9 and TRBJ2-4; the D gene is possibly TRBD1 (6 bases). This CDR3 region has 14 residues. Germline V gene sequence: CDR1 SGDLS, CDR2 YYNGEE. The V gene lost 3 bases and the J gene lost 1 base, with 8 bases spanning the gap. CDR3 in DNA: TGTGCCAGCAGCGCCGACAGGGCCAAAAACATTCAGTACTTC. Translated: CASSADRAKNIQYF.

This clone was observed a handful of times. The rearrangement links TRBV28 to TRBJ2-1; no reliable D call. The CDR3 is made up of 14 amino acids. V was pared by 5 bases and J by 5 bases, with 13 bases between. Per germline, CDR1 MDHEN and CDR2 SYDVKM. This CDR3 reads CASSPPPLNNEQFF. The DNA of the CDR3 is TGTGCCAGCAGTCCTCCCCCTTTAAACAATGAGCAGTTCTTC.

The sample holds a few counts of this clone. The chain's CDR3 is CASSHTGNTDTQYF. As DNA, the CDR3 is TGTGCCAGCAGCCACACTGGGAACACAGATACGCAGTATTTT. J is TRBJ2-3 and V is TRBV5-4; no reliable D call. Per germline, CDR1 SGHNT and CDR2 YYREEE (reference sequence). The CDR3 runs 14 residues. V lost 4 bases, J lost 2 bases, and 11 bases lay in between.

V gene TRBV5-1 combines with J gene TRBJ2-1, with D unclear. Trimming cost V 7 bases and J 4 bases, with 15 bases left between them. This CDR3 is built from 14 residues. Germline CDR1 and CDR2: SGHRS and YFSETQ. CDR3 bases: TGCGCCAGCCGCACTTCGAGGTCGTACAATGAGCAGTTCTTC. This codes for CASRTSRSYNEQFF.

The chain recombines TRBV2 with TRBJ2-2; no reliable D call. Germline V CDR1 and CDR2: SNHLY, FYNNEI. The length of the CDR3 is 13 residues. Trimming stripped 9 bases from V and 4 bases from J, with 12 bases between. Here the CDR3 DNA reads TGTGCCAGTTGCCTGACGGGCACCGGGGAGCTGTTTTTT. Residues: CASCLTGTGELFF.

The chain employs TRBV29-1 and TRBJ2-1, with TRBD2 identical over 7 bases. Per the germline V gene, CDR1 is SQVTM and CDR2 is ANQGSEA. The CDR3 sequence is 15 residues long. V lost 7 bases and J lost 5; bases outside the gene matches: 14. The DNA of the CDR3 is TGCAGCGGTTCGTGGGGTCTAGCGGAACACAATGAGCAGTTCTTC. This codes for CSGSWGLAEHNEQFF.

The chain is built from TRBV7-2 and TRBJ1-2; a possible D gene is TRBD1 (6 bases). There are 15 residues in the CDR3. Trimming shortened V by 1 base and J by 2 bases, and 11 bases separated the two germline ends. Per germline, CDR1 SGHTA and CDR2 FQGNSA. Here the CDR3 reads CASSLETGQNYGYTF. In DNA, the CDR3 is TGTGCCAGCAGCTTAGAAACCGGACAGAACTATGGCTACACCTTC.

The V gene is TRBV4-2, the J gene TRBJ1-1; D gene uncertain. V shed 0 bases and J shed 2 bases, with 7 bases lying between them. This CDR3 has 14 residues. Germline CDR1 LGHNA, CDR2 YNFKEQ. The DNA for the CDR3 is TGTGCCAGCAGCCAAGAAGGTGGAAACACTGAAGCTTTCTTT. It is translated as CASSQEGGNTEAFF.

The chain combines TRBV10-3 with TRBJ2-1; unclear D gene. Germline V gene data show CDR1 as ENHRY and CDR2 as SYGVKD. The length of the CDR3 is 12 residues. The ends were cut back, 0 bases at V and 13 bases at J, with 10 bases in the middle. CDR3 sequence (DNA): TGTGCCATCAGTGAGTCGTGGCTAGGCCAGTTCTTC. Its translation: CAISESWLGQFF.

This rearrangement joins TRBV5-1 to TRBJ2-5, with D tentatively TRBD1 or TRBD2 (5 bases each). Trimming took off 4 bases at V and 1 base at J, with 14 bases between the two ends. The germline gives CDR1 SGHRS, CDR2 YFSETQ. CDR3 size: 15 residues. The CDR3 DNA reads TGCGCCAGCAGCACCACCTCCGGGACCCAAGAGACCCAGTACTTC. It specifies CASSTTSGTQETQYF.

This clone was observed a handful of times. The genes are TRBV2 and TRBJ1-5, with D maybe TRBD1 (6 bases). Germline-derived CDR1 and CDR2 are SNHLY and FYNNEI. The CDR3 totals 15 residues. V lost 2 bases to trimming and J lost 4 bases, with 12 bases between them. CDR3 sequence: CASSETEQGNQPQHF. The DNA for the CDR3 is TGTGCCAGCAGTGAAACGGAACAGGGTAATCAGCCCCAGCATTTT.

In its sample, this clone was seen a few times. The rearrangement joins TRBV4-2 to TRBJ1-5; 7 bases fit TRBD1. Unmatched junction bases numbered 8, after V lost 4 bases and J lost 2 bases. The CDR3 consists of 16 residues. In germline, CDR1 is LGHNA, CDR2 YNFKEQ. The chain's CDR3 is CASSLVTGRGNQPQHF. The CDR3 region has the DNA TGTGCCAGCAGCCTTGTGACAGGGCGGGGCAATCAGCCCCAGCATTTT.

There are a few counts of this clone. This chain uses TRBV28 with TRBJ2-1, with a tentative D call TRBD2 (6 bases). V shed 10 bases and J shed 6 bases, with 19 bases lying between them. Germline loops: CDR1 MDHEN, CDR2 SYDVKM. This CDR3 is built from 14 residues. The CDR3 DNA reads TGTGCCACCAAGGACTGGCGGAGGGGCAATGAGCAGTTCTTC. Translation gives CATKDWRRGNEQFF. The whole variable domain, filled in from reference TRBV28 and TRBJ2-1, reads DVKVTQSSRYLVKRTGEKVFLECVQDMDHENMFWYRQDPGLGLRLIYFSYDVKMKEKGDIPEGYSVSREKKERFSLILESASTNQTSMYLCATKDWRRGNEQFFGPGTRLTVL.

The J gene is TRBJ2-3, the V gene TRBV7-3; D uncertain. Germline loops: CDR1 SGHTA, CDR2 FQGTGA. The V and J ends lost 1 base and 2 bases respectively, with 7 bases between them. This CDR3 is 14 amino acids long. As DNA, the CDR3 is TGTGCCAGCAGCTTAATGGGGATCACAGATACGCAGTATTTT. It yields the protein CASSLMGITDTQYF.

The chain has TRBV7-9 and TRBJ2-1; 8 nucleotides match TRBD2. Germline CDR1 reads SEHNR; CDR2 reads FQNEAQ (reference sequence). The CDR3 contains 16 residues. V lost 5 bases to trimming and J lost 9 bases; unmatched junction nucleotides: 15. DNA of the CDR3: TGTGCCAGCAGCCCCGGGGGCAGCGGGAGAGGTACTGAGCAGTTCTTC. As protein: CASSPGGSGRGTEQFF.

The chain joins TRBV4-1 to TRBJ2-1; TRBD2 agrees at 13 bases. The CDR3 is 20 residues long. The V and J ends lost 0 bases and 7 bases, in that order; junction bases with no gene match: 15. Germline assignment: CDR1 MGHRA and CDR2 YSYEKL. Written as DNA, the CDR3 is TGCGCCAGCAGCCAAGATCGGGGACTAGCGGGGAGGGCCCTTATGAATGAGCAGTTCTTC. Protein product: CASSQDRGLAGRALMNEQFF.

The chain employs TRBV19 and TRBJ2-2, with a tentative D call TRBD1 (6 bases). The ends were cut back, 5 bases at V and 1 base at J, with 11 bases in the middle. The length of the CDR3 is 15 residues. Germline assignment: CDR1 LNHDA and CDR2 SQIVND (reference sequence). The CDR3 bases are TGTGCCAGTAGTCATCCGGGACAGAACACCGGGGAGCTGTTTTTT. It translates to CASSHPGQNTGELFF.

This clone appeared a few times. The chain combines TRBV6-6 with TRBJ1-2; 7 nucleotides match TRBD1. Germline CDR1 and CDR2: MNHNY and SVGAGI (reference sequence). CDR3 length: 14 residues. Losses at the gene ends were 4 bases for V and 7 bases for J; bases not matched to a gene: 9. The CDR3 reads CASSSTTGPAGYTF. In DNA form, the CDR3 reads TGTGCCAGCAGTTCTACGACAGGGCCCGCTGGCTACACCTTC.

The chain uses TRBV6-6 and TRBJ2-3; 8 bases line up with TRBD2. CDR3 length: 14 amino acids. Germline lookup yields CDR1 MNHNY and CDR2 SVGAGI (reference sequence). J lost 4 bases, V lost 0 bases, and 0 bases had no gene match. The CDR3 bases are TGTGCCAGCAGTTACTCACTAGCGGCAGATACGCAGTATTTT. Its protein is CASSYSLAADTQYF.

This clone was seen only a few times. The gene calls are TRBV5-1 and TRBJ2-1, with TRBD2 matching 10 bases. The ends lost 1 base at V and 6 bases at J; junction bases unmatched: 1. The CDR3 spans 14 residues. CDR1 is SGHRS, CDR2 YFSETQ, per germline. The CDR3 DNA follows: TGCGCCAGCAGCTTGACTAGCGGGGTCAATGAGCAGTTCTTC. Translating gives CASSLTSGVNEQFF.

The CDR3 region is CASSTRGTGANVLTF. The CDR3 nucleotides are TGTGCCAGCAGTACACGGGGGACTGGGGCCAACGTCCTGACTTTC. The rearrangement joins TRBV6-1 to TRBJ2-6; a weak D match, TRBD2 (6 bases). V lost 5 bases and J 2 bases, leaving 10 bases between the germline ends. CDR1 is MNHNS, CDR2 SASEGT, per germline. This CDR3 has 15 residues.

This clone was picked up a small number of times. The J gene is TRBJ1-6, the V gene TRBV27, with D perhaps matching TRBD1 (5 bases). Trimming pared 6 bases from V and 7 bases from J, leaving 13 bases between. The CDR3 length is 14 residues. The germline V gene encodes CDR1 MNHEY and CDR2 SMNVEV (reference sequence). CDR3 bases: TGTGCCAGCAGAACCGACAGACCCAATTCACCCCTCCACTTT. Its protein product is CASRTDRPNSPLHF.

The sample holds a few counts of this clone. V is TRBV5-4 and J is TRBJ1-2; TRBD1 aligns across 7 bases. V lost 4 bases and J lost 4; bases outside the gene matches: 10. Germline loops: CDR1 SGHNT, CDR2 YYREEE (reference sequence). The CDR3 has 15 amino acids. CDR3 sequence reads: CASSQGQASGYGYTF. Written as DNA, the CDR3 is TGTGCCAGCAGCCAAGGACAGGCCTCTGGCTATGGCTACACCTTC.